The subject of this entry is one T cell receptor (beta chain). The target of this receptor is not known. Within one base of it there is no much larger clone, and no base qualities were kept. Including cysteine and phenylalanine, the CDR3 has 15 amino acids. Only the CDR3 part of the read is kept: 45 bases, read in frame from the first base. The germline V gene encodes CDR1 SNHLY and CDR2 FYNNEI. At the junction V is shortened by 6 bases and J by 6 bases; bases outside the gene matches: 9. The library relied on the immunoSEQ multiplex PCR assay. A mixture of 60 forward primers for TCR Vbeta segments and 13 reverse primers for TCR Jbeta segments was used in the multiplex PCR. Amplification of the CDR3 region of rearranged TCR beta genes was performed with a multiplex PCR assay on genomic DNA. The amplified TCR beta libraries were sequenced on the Illumina HiSeq System as 87-base-pair reads. Per the authors' processing: In a later analysis, roughly 80 million unique TCR beta chains were counted across the roughly 670 repertoires, and around 11 million of these chains were shared by at least two donors. Raw reads were error-corrected and collapsed into unique sequences with a nearest-neighbor algorithm that merged closely related sequences to remove PCR and sequencing errors. Alignment of CDR3 sequences to IMGT reference sequences was used to assign V, D and J gene segments. For a sequence to be retained, at least a six-nucleotide match to both a V gene segment and a J gene segment was required. A rearrangement counted as productive if the CDR3 had no stop codons and remained in frame with V and J, and every other rearrangement counted as non-productive. CDR3 was defined by IMGT convention, running from the second conserved V-encoded cysteine to the conserved J-encoded phenylalanine. Sequences without an unambiguous match to a single V gene segment were excluded from the earlier analysis of over 500 of the donors. An earlier analysis of fewer than 750 of the donors classified V segments as functional when productive rearrangements were above 56.7% and as segregating when the standard deviation between donors was above 5%. A statistical classification framework was built for diagnosing cytomegalovirus status from the catalog of TCR beta chain sequences. V and J gene assignment, in a later analysis, came from comparing TCR nucleotide sequences with IMGT/GENE-DB human TR gene sequences. The TCRdist pipeline was used in a later analysis to assign CDR3 sequences and most-parsimonious VDJ recombination scenarios. In a later analysis, each TCR beta chain was defined by its CDR3 amino acid sequence together with its V-gene family, and reads without a unique V-gene family were excluded. As a way to deal with suspected cross-contamination and a sequencing artifact, a later analysis dropped approximately 590 nucleotide sequences that were highly shared and had low generation probability. A later analysis calculated a clonal expansion index for each public chain from normalized within-repertoire ranks of inferred template counts. In a later analysis, generation probabilities were computed with a VDJ recombination model fitted to out-of-frame rearrangements, and the resulting probabilities were checked against IGoR. In a later analysis, hypergeometric tests were used to score TCR-TCR, TCR-HLA and TCR-CMV co-occurrence, with a repertoire-size bias correction applied to TCR pairs. False discovery rates were estimated in a later analysis by permuting HLA or CMV assignments 20 times. In a later analysis, co-occurring TCRs were grouped with DBSCAN, and TCRdist sequence similarity was added when clustering was performed within HLA-allele-positive subsets. Repertoires with fewer than 30,000 or more than 120,000 public chains, plus five repertoires with anomalous nucleotide sharing, were excluded from co-occurrence clustering. TCRdb retrieved this table from immuneACCESS and kept in-frame rearrangements only. Not all clones are present; in checked studies, unresolved V genes account for under half, and no reason is known for the remainder. That table is the source of V, J and clone size, and D and trimming were worked out from the DNA. The sample table holds about 92,000 clones, of which 77% were seen once. The ten largest clonotypes hold less than 9.5% of the sample.

The sample belongs to a study of cytomegalovirus exposure and HLA in healthy donors (dated by TCRdb to between 2016 and 2019). Concerning the study at large: In an earlier analysis of approximately 640 of the donors, about 270 Gb of sequence data and 117 million unique TCR beta sequences from about 190 million T cells were reported. The study combined high-throughput TCR immunosequencing, statistical association of individual TCRs with disease status, and machine learning to predict cytomegalovirus infection status. Donor age, sex, ethnicity and CMV serostatus were compiled together with the repertoire data. Rather than drawing on any new phenotypic data, the later analysis identified candidate immune exposures from TCR beta sequences and the way those sequences occurred across donors. Five DR-DQ haplotypes were treated as single units for association and clustering because of strong linkage in the cohort. An early release covering roughly 580 HLA-typed donors comprised 250 to 350 gigabases of sequencing data and about 90 million unique TCR sequences. Typing coverage varied by locus: roughly 629-630 donors for A, B, C, DRB1 and DQB1; under 550 for DQA1; 600 to 610 for DPA1; fewer than 480 for DPB1. The study was designed to test whether signatures of past pathogen exposure could be identified by cataloging public T cell receptors. All discovery cohort repertoires had been generated using a single sequencing platform. In an earlier analysis of 587 of the donors, high-throughput TCR beta sequencing was used to judge whether each TCR beta V gene segment behaved as functional or pseudogenic. A later analysis re-analyzed previously published TCR beta repertoires from 666 donors and added high-resolution HLA genotyping to study TCR occurrence patterns. A later genetic analysis used genome-wide SNP genotypes for about 60% of the roughly 700 donors, treating that subset as a discovery cohort. The genetic ancestry cluster associated with self-reported Caucasian donors included about 84% of the roughly 400 genotyped donors. A separate validation cohort of approximately 120 different subjects was used in addition to the roughly 700-subject first cohort. The study profiled the T cell repertoires of under 850 subjects by immunosequencing and related them to cytomegalovirus serostatus. Across under 500 genotyped donors of the cohort, an average of roughly 230,000 unique TCR beta nucleotide sequences per donor were sequenced, and approximately 17% of those sequences were non-productive. Class I and class II HLA loci were covered by the typing at four-digit resolution. Overall results and qualifications from the work: Several of the top co-occurrence clusters appeared to be linked to parvovirus B19, influenza, CMV and Epstein-Barr virus, according to a later analysis. A total of fewer than 200 TCR beta chains were listed by the study as associated with cytomegalovirus. According to a later analysis, most CMV-associated TCR beta chains appeared to be HLA-restricted, and the HLA associations seemed to be driven largely by CMV exposure. For the cohort, immune exposure information was limited to CMV serostatus. A further reported finding was that TCR beta sequences accurately predicted the HLA-A and HLA-B alleles for most subjects in the first cohort. Because the 87-base-pair reads could not distinguish some IMGT-functional V segments, including TRBV6-2 and TRBV6-3, those segments were excluded. Because counts were too low, 15 to 20 rarely observed V segments, including chromosome 9 orphons, were excluded from the earlier analysis of around 590 of the donors. Three of the identified cytomegalovirus-associated TCR beta chains were confirmed in vitro to be specific for cytomegalovirus antigens. Because some donors lacked HLA typing at each locus, the association tests relied only on the typed subset. Broadly in line with IMGT annotations, most TCR beta V segments showed up in productive rearrangements about 87% or about 30% of the time in an earlier analysis of a few hundred of the donors. In a later analysis, TCR association rates were found to vary across HLA loci, with the most associated TCRs seen for DRB1 alleles and the fewest for HLA-C alleles. Linkage disequilibrium might explain the correlated functional status among segregating V segments, but an unknown experimental factor could not be ruled out. A later genetic analysis associated a missense DCLRE1C variant with V-gene and J-gene trimming of TCR beta chains, and an independent cohort replicated the association. While some public TCRs were present in many individuals, most TCR sequences turned up only very rarely across donors. The sequencing pipeline was judged likely to have produced a cluster of highly shared sequence variants as a technical artifact. Roughly uniform sequencing depth across donors was assumed in presence/absence analyses, although this assumption may not hold. In both the original and validation cohorts, the classifier was reported to diagnose cytomegalovirus status with high specificity and sensitivity. Specific HLA alleles were associated with 15,000 to 20,000 TCR beta sequences at a false discovery rate of 0.05 in a later analysis. Assigning TCR associations to individual alleles was difficult when HLA alleles, especially DR and DQ, strongly co-occurred. The authors suggested that the approach could potentially be extended to other disease states and immunological phenotypes. Only TCR beta chains were sequenced in this cohort, and the absence of alpha or paired-chain data limited detectable features. According to a later genetic analysis, donors in an Asian-associated ancestry cluster had fewer N-insertions in productive TCRs than the roughly 700-donor mean. A later analysis found that HLA-associated TCR beta chains were more clonally expanded and had lower generation probabilities than equally common non-associated chains.

The cohort was made up of hundreds of healthy bone marrow donors. At the time of sampling, all cohort members were nominally healthy, though unrecorded immune exposures were likely present. The donor was CMV seropositive and belonged to the group of 250 to 300 seropositive cohort members. A peripheral blood sample was provided by each donor, and peripheral blood mononuclear cells were used for TCR beta sequencing. Genomic DNA extraction from the blood cell samples was performed with the Qiagen DNeasy Blood Extraction Kit. The sample was PBMCs. The receptor chain draws on TRBV2 and TRBJ2-1; TRBD1 matches 9 bases in the middle. The TCR comes from a man in his fifties or sixties in good health and CMV-seropositive. The base sequence is TGTGCCAGCAGGCCTGACAGGGGGTCAGGCAATGAGCAGTTCTTC. Its product reads: CASRPDRGSGNEQFF. The reference TRBV2 and TRBJ2-1 proteins fill in what lies around the CDR3, so the full variable domain reads EPEVTQTPSHQVTQMGQEVILRCVPISNHLYFYWYRQILGQKVEFLVSFYNNEISEKSEIFDDQFSVERPDGSNFTLKIRSTKLEDSAMYFCASRPDRGSGNEQFFGPGTRLTVL.